These T cell receptor beta chains were read from a single sample in a study of vaccination effects on CD4 cells after COVID-19. The assay was immunoSEQ multiplex PCR, and TCRdb's table has in-frame clones only and misses some. The sample lists approximately 76,000 clones; under 80% were seen once. Their target antigens are unknown. The input for sequencing was CD4+ T cells from PBMCs cultured with SARS-CoV-2 spike peptides, taken before COVID-19 vaccination. These receptors originate from a human donor who received a COVID-19 vaccine. Each CDR3 is given with its conserved first and last residue. Fields, in order: D gene, J gene, V gene, clone size, CDR3 protein, CDR3 DNA. D genes are given only for firm matches. Part of the rows lack a size; the others show once, few, many or a class for expanded clones.

>TRBD1|TRBJ2-3|TRBV24-1|.
CATSDVEPGQVTDTQYF
TGTGCCACCAGTGATGTTGAACCGGGACAGGTCACAGATACGCAGTATTTT
>.|TRBJ2-4|TRBV4-1|.
CASSRGGLVLAKNIQYF
TGCGCCAGCAGCCGAGGAGGACTGGTATTAGCCAAAAACATTCAGTACTTC
>TRBD1|TRBJ2-3|TRBV19|.
CASTVLDRDDTDTQYF
TGTGCCAGTACCGTGCTGGACAGGGATGACACAGATACGCAGTATTTT
>TRBD1|TRBJ1-5|TRBV19|few
CASTPDRAHSNQPQHF
TGTGCCAGTACCCCCGACAGGGCGCATAGCAATCAGCCCCAGCATTTT
>.|TRBJ1-5|TRBV19|.
CASSIVQGGHQPQHF
TGTGCCAGTAGTATAGTTCAAGGAGGCCATCAGCCCCAGCATTTT
>.|TRBJ2-2|TRBV19|.
CASNQGNTGELFF
TGTGCCAGTAATCAGGGAAACACCGGGGAGCTGTTTTTT
>.|TRBJ1-2|TRBV11-2|.
CASSNPLGVGYTF
TGTGCCAGCAGCAACCCGTTAGGGGTTGGCTACACCTTC
>.|TRBJ1-4|TRBV5-5|.
CASSLWQIATNEKLFF
TGTGCCAGCAGCTTGTGGCAGATTGCAACTAATGAAAAACTGTTTTTT
>TRBD2|TRBJ2-5|TRBV6-6|.
CASSRLAGGSLPPQETQYF
TGTGCCAGCAGTCGTTTAGCGGGGGGCTCCTTACCCCCACAAGAGACCCAGTACTTC
>.|TRBJ1-3|TRBV7-3|few
CASSRAGGNTIYF
TGTGCCAGCAGCCGGGCGGGCGGAAACACCATATATTTT
>.|TRBJ1-5|TRBV3-1/TRBV3-2|few
CASSQAGPGQPQHF
TGTGCCAGCAGCCAAGCGGGTCCGGGTCAGCCCCAGCATTTT
>.|TRBJ2-1|TRBV19|.
CASRAREQDDEQFF
TGTGCCAGTAGGGCGAGGGAACAGGACGATGAGCAGTTCTTC
>TRBD2|TRBJ2-2|TRBV9|.
CATSPWAGGPGGELFF
TGTGCCACTAGCCCTTGGGCGGGGGGGCCCGGCGGGGAGCTGTTTTTT
>TRBD1|TRBJ1-2|TRBV6-5|.
CASSSPDRAQAGYTF
TGTGCCAGCAGTTCGCCCGACAGGGCTCAGGCTGGCTACACCTTC
>.|TRBJ1-1|TRBV6-4|.
CASSGGDTAEAFF
TGTGCCAGCAGTGGGGGGGACACCGCTGAAGCTTTCTTT
>.|TRBJ2-3|TRBV7-2|.
CASSQDTQYF
TGTGCCAGCAGCCAAGATACGCAGTATTTT
>.|TRBJ1-2|TRBV28|.
CASSVQGFYGYTF
TGTGCCAGCAGTGTACAGGGATTCTATGGCTACACCTTC
>.|TRBJ2-2|TRBV19|.
CASSQARGRGIANTGELFF
TGTGCCAGTAGTCAAGCCCGGGGTCGAGGGATCGCGAACACCGGGGAGCTGTTTTTT
>.|TRBJ2-3|TRBV5-1|.
CASSWGLTATTDTQYF
TGCGCCAGCAGCTGGGGCCTGACAGCGACCACAGATACGCAGTATTTT
>TRBD2|TRBJ2-2|TRBV15|.
CATSRGSGGVNTGELFF
TGTGCCACCAGCAGAGGTAGCGGGGGGGTAAACACCGGGGAGCTGTTTTTT